These 2 T cell receptor beta chains came from one sample sequenced in a study of cytomegalovirus exposure and HLA in healthy donors (dated by TCRdb to 2016 to 2017). The method was the immunoSEQ multiplex PCR assay. The multiplex PCR relied on a mix of 60 forward primers for TCR Vbeta segments and 13 reverse primers for TCR Jbeta segments. In its TCRdb copy, this immuneACCESS table keeps in-frame sequences only and misses some clones. Where compared with another copy, unresolved V genes explain less than half of these, and the others have no known cause. The sample table holds roughly 98,000 clones, of which 62% were seen once. The leading ten clones occupy approximately 5% of the sample. The sequenced sample was PBMCs. These receptors were taken from a woman in her twenties or thirties in good health and CMV-seropositive.

V is TRBV18 and J is TRBJ2-7, with 7 bases matching TRBD2. Germline assignment: CDR1 KGHSH and CDR2 LQKENI. V gave up 6 bases and J gave up 4 bases; unmatched junction bases: 9. The CDR3 runs 14 residues. In DNA, the CDR3 is TGTGCCAGCTCCTCTGGGGGGACTAAATACGAGCAGTACTTC. Protein: CASSSGGTKYEQYF.

This clone was counted only a few times. V usage is TRBV5-4 and J usage is TRBJ2-2; 9 bases are a match to TRBD2. Germline values: CDR1 SGHNT, CDR2 YYREEE (reference sequence). The CDR3 runs to 17 residues. The V segment lost 0 bases and the J segment 7 bases; nucleotides outside the gene matches: 10. The CDR3 DNA reads as TGTGCCAGCAGCTTGGCTCTTGGCGGGGGGGCCGGCGGGGAGCTGTTTTTT. The encoded protein is CASSLALGGGAGGELFF.